This T cell receptor beta chain derives from a study of blood T cell repertoires in COVID-19 (dated by TCRdb to 2019 to 2021). With respect to the entire study: Samples from collaborators originated in the United States, Italy and Spain and spanned both the acute and convalescent phases of COVID-19. The material from the prospective study consisted of cDNA or gDNA derived from T cells, B-cell-depleted T cells, or PBMCs. The dataset comprised deeply sampled blood TCRbeta repertoires from subjects exposed to, actively infected with, or recovered from COVID-19. The repertoires were made available in a free public database intended to serve as a resource for research on the immune response to SARS-CoV-2. The samples were drawn from the first 160 participants of the ongoing ImmuneRACE study and from 950 to 1,500 subjects provided by 6 global collaborators. The sample metadata nearly always contained a de-identified subject ID, COVID-19 status, age in years and sex. HLA class I and class II types, where available, came from metadata supplied by the sample provider rather than from assay-based typing.

Here is what the overall study found, with its caveats: How much clinical and demographic metadata was included differed by source and by participant, and the metadata was provided uncurated.

The collaborating institutions used their own protocols to collect whole blood in K2EDTA tubes. For TCRbeta analysis, collaborators shipped samples in one of three forms: frozen whole blood, isolated PBMCs, or DNA extracted from either of those sample types. This clone has a handful of counts. Its antigen remains unidentified. Nothing much larger sits one base from this clone, and base qualities are not available. TCRbeta CDR3 regions were amplified from genomic DNA by means of the immunoSEQ Assay, a bias-controlled multiplex PCR. The study's own analysis went as follows. Nucleated cell counts per sample were estimated from amplification of reference gene primers within the assay. Sequence reads were collapsed and filtered to measure the absolute abundance of every unique TCRbeta CDR3 rearrangement. For each sample, productive Simpson clonality was calculated as the square root of Simpson's diversity index across productive rearrangements. The source is immuneACCESS, and TCRdb retained only in-frame sequences with V and J called. Part of the clones is not carried over; for the studies checked, unresolved V genes explain less than half of this, and the remainder is unexplained. V and J calls and clone size come straight from that table; D and trimming were deduced from the DNA. The sample table shows roughly 300,000 clones, and around 81% are seen once. Jointly, the top ten make up around 2.9% of the sample.

V was cut back by 2 bases and J by 11 bases, leaving a gap of 13 bases between them. From the cysteine up to the phenylalanine, the CDR3 has a length of 14 residues. Only the CDR3 portion is preserved as DNA: 42 bases, with reading frame beginning at the first base. Based on the germline V gene, the CDR1 and CDR2 sequences are MNHEY and SVGEGT. This TCR came from a woman aged 60-75 years with active or convalescent COVID-19. Sequencing was done on a sample of peripheral blood. The rearranged chain carries TRBV6-2 or TRBV6-3 and TRBJ1-6; tentative D gene TRBD1, with 5 bases matching. The sequence in DNA is TGTGCCAGCAGTTACGTGGGGGGGACGACACCCCTCCACTTT. Its protein reads: CASSYVGGTTPLHF.